A single sample gave rise to the 9 T cell receptor beta chains below, sequenced in a study of shared clonotypes between healthy human individuals. Naive CD8 cells lacked CD45RO, underwent positive selection for CCR7 and left out terminally differentiated effector memory CD45RA+ cells. Only in-frame clones appear in the TCRdb table, and some are missing; sequencing was by immunoSEQ multiplex PCR. The sample lists about 650,000 clones, nearly 97% occurring once. Material for sequencing was naive CD8+ T cells sorted from blood. The receptor set was obtained from a woman aged 30 to 39 in good health.

The chain links TRBV27 to TRBJ2-7; TRBD1 aligns across 7 bases. J gave up 1 base and V 2 bases, and 5 bases lay outside the gene matches. The CDR3 has 15 amino acids. The V gene's germline CDR1 is MNHEY and CDR2 SMNVEV (reference sequence). This chain's CDR3 is CASSLATGRSYEQYF. The CDR3 DNA reads TGTGCCAGCAGTTTAGCGACAGGGCGGTCCTACGAGCAGTACTTC.

V gene TRBV19 combines with J gene TRBJ2-7, with TRBD1 matching 10 bases. The CDR3 consists of 14 residues. Germline V gene lookup returns CDR1 LNHDA and CDR2 SQIVND (reference sequence). Trimming removed 5 bases from V and 5 bases from J; junction bases left unmatched: 6. The CDR3 DNA follows: TGTGCCAGTAGTGTGGGACAGGGGACCCACGAGCAGTACTTC. Translating gives CASSVGQGTHEQYF.

This chain connects TRBV9 to TRBJ1-4; tentative D call: TRBD1 (6 bases). The germline CDR1 and CDR2 sequences are SGDLS and YYNGEE. V was shortened by 0 bases and J by 5 bases, with 14 bases between the two germline ends. This CDR3 spans 16 amino acids. The CDR3 DNA is TGTGCCAGCAGCGTAGGGCAGGGGATTGTAAATGAAAAACTGTTTTTT. Translation gives CASSVGQGIVNEKLFF.

CDR3: CASSYRDRYTEAFF. The CDR3 region has the DNA TGTGCCAGCAGTTACCGCGACAGATACACTGAAGCTTTCTTT. The gene calls are TRBV6-5 and TRBJ1-1; weak D call: TRBD1 (5 bases). This CDR3 region has 14 residues. V was clipped by 2 bases and J by 3 bases, with 10 bases between them. CDR1 is MNHEY, CDR2 SVGAGI, per germline.

The chain couples TRBV7-6 to TRBJ2-1; 8 bases map to TRBD2. CDR3 length: 16 amino acids. Germline assignment: CDR1 SGHVS and CDR2 FNYEAQ. V shed 1 base and J 4 bases; nucleotides not matched to a gene: 6. The CDR3 region is CASSLEGLAGYNEQFF. In nucleotides, the CDR3 is TGTGCCAGCAGCTTAGAAGGACTAGCAGGGTACAATGAGCAGTTCTTC.

The chain combines TRBV13 with TRBJ2-7; no definite D call. V lost 1 base to trimming and J lost 0 bases, with 4 bases between them. CDR3 length: 13 residues. Germline CDR1 reads PRHDT; CDR2 reads FYEKMQ (reference sequence). The DNA for the CDR3 is TGTGCCAGCAGCTTAGATTACTCCTACGAGCAGTACTTC. Amino acid sequence: CASSLDYSYEQYF.

This chain links TRBV19 with TRBJ2-4, with 8 bases fitting TRBD1. Trimming removed 3 bases from V and 8 bases from J; junction bases left unmatched: 6. Germline loops: CDR1 LNHDA, CDR2 SQIVND (reference sequence). CDR3 length equals 14 residues. The CDR3 is CASSIRTGKDIQYF. The CDR3 coding sequence is TGTGCCAGTAGTATTCGGACAGGGAAGGACATTCAGTACTTC.

This chain uses TRBV11-2 with TRBJ1-6; a possible D gene is TRBD1 (5 bases). Germline V gene data show CDR1 as SGHAT and CDR2 as FQNNGV. The CDR3 loop spans 16 amino acids. V was trimmed by 1 base and J by 6 bases, leaving 13 bases between them. CDR3 residues: CASSLVQGLGNSPLHF. The CDR3 DNA reads as TGTGCCAGCAGCTTAGTTCAGGGTCTAGGTAATTCACCCCTCCACTTT.

The rearrangement uses TRBV13 and TRBJ2-1; maybe TRBD1 (6 bases). The CDR3 totals 15 residues. V shed 5 bases and J shed 9 bases, with 20 bases lying between them. Germline lookup yields CDR1 PRHDT and CDR2 FYEKMQ (reference sequence). The CDR3 DNA sequence: TGTGCCAGCAGCCCTACGGGACACGGAAGCGGTGAGCAGTTCTTC. It yields the protein CASSPTGHGSGEQFF.